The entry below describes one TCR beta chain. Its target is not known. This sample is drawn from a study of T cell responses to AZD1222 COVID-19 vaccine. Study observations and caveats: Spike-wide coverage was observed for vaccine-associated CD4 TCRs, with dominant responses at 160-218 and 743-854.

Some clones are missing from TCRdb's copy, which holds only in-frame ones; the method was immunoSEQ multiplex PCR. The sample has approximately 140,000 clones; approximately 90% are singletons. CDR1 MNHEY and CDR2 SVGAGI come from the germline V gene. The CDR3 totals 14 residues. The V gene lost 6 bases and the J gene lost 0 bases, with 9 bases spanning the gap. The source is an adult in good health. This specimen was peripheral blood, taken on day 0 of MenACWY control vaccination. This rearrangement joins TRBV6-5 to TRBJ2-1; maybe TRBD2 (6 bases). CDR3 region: CASREGGSYNEQFF. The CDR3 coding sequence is TGTGCCAGCAGAGAGGGAGGCTCCTACAATGAGCAGTTCTTC.